A single sample gave rise to the 4 T cell receptor beta chains below, sequenced in a study of blood T cell repertoires in COVID-19 (dated by TCRdb to 2019 to 2021). Library creation used the immunoSEQ multiplex PCR assay. In TCRdb, the immuneACCESS table is reduced to in-frame sequences with V and J assigned. These tables do not hold every clone; where another copy was compared, an unresolved V gene accounts for under half, and the others remain unexplained. This sample lists some 21,000 clones; more than 80% were detected once. About 20% of the sample is taken by the ten largest. The material sequenced was peripheral blood. These TCRs come from a human donor in a cohort sampled during active COVID-19.

The V and J genes are TRBV29-1 and TRBJ2-1; D is ambiguous. The V gene lost 4 bases and the J gene lost 3 bases, with 7 bases spanning the gap. Germline lookup yields CDR1 SQVTM and CDR2 ANQGSEA. CDR3 length: 12 amino acids. CDR3 in DNA: TGCAGCGTTGCGTCCGGCTACAATGAGCAGTTCTTC. It is translated as CSVASGYNEQFF.

This chain uses TRBV19 with TRBJ2-6; maybe TRBD2 (5 bases). The CDR3 is made up of 15 amino acids. Trimming pared 5 bases from V and 1 base from J, leaving 9 bases between. Germline CDR1 LNHDA, CDR2 SQIVND (reference sequence). CDR3 in amino acids: CASSQRVSGANVLTF. CDR3 nucleotides: TGTGCCAGTAGTCAGAGGGTATCTGGGGCCAACGTCCTGACTTTC.

The gene calls are TRBV10-3 and TRBJ2-7; weak D call: TRBD1 (5 bases). The end of the DNA fits TRBJ2-1 better, so the J call may be wrong. CDR3 length: 15 residues. Germline CDR1 and CDR2: ENHRY and SYGVKD. The CDR3 protein is CATTKGVLLDNEQFF. DNA for the CDR3: TGTGCCACCACTAAAGGGGTACTCTTGGACAATGAGCAGTTCTTC.

V gene TRBV7-8 combines with J gene TRBJ1-5; no firm D call. Trimming removed 0 bases at V and 7 bases at J, with 7 bases between. The CDR3 extends over 13 amino acids. Germline CDR1 SGHVS, CDR2 FQNEAQ. This chain's CDR3 is CASSLARSQPQHF. CDR3 nucleotides: TGTGCCAGCAGCTTAGCGCGATCACAGCCCCAGCATTTT.